These 23 T cell receptor beta chains were all obtained from the same sample, sequenced in a study of cytomegalovirus exposure and HLA in healthy donors. The protocol was immunoSEQ multiplex PCR, while the TCRdb copy is restricted to in-frame clones and leaves out a portion. The table has about 250,000 clones, less than 90% seen once. The sequenced sample consisted of PBMCs. These receptors all stem from a young man in good health and CMV-seropositive.

This clone was recorded once. A single base separates this from a much larger clone, so it may be a read error. CDR3 region: CASSPGQNYGYTF. The CDR3 nucleotides are TGTGCCAGCAGCCCGGGACAGAACTATGGCTACACCTTC. The chain joins TRBV7-9 to TRBJ1-2; 7 bases align to TRBD1. The CDR3 is 13 amino acids. CDR1 and CDR2 (germline): SEHNR, FQNEAQ (reference sequence). With 5 bases clipped from V and 2 bases from J, the junction kept 2 bases outside the gene matches.

The V and J genes are TRBV2 and TRBJ2-3; D is unclear. Germline CDR1 and CDR2: SNHLY and FYNNEI. CDR3 length: 14 residues. Trimming stripped 3 bases from V and 0 bases from J, with 7 bases between. The CDR3 protein is CASSDYLSTDTQYF. CDR3 DNA sequence: TGTGCCAGCAGTGACTACCTTAGCACAGATACGCAGTATTTT. Variable domain in full (rest from reference TRBV2 and TRBJ2-3): EPEVTQTPSHQVTQMGQEVILRCVPISNHLYFYWYRQILGQKVEFLVSFYNNEISEKSEIFDDQFSVERPDGSNFTLKIRSTKLEDSAMYFCASSDYLSTDTQYFGPGTRLTVL.

The genes are TRBV2 and TRBJ2-2, with D perhaps given as TRBD1 or TRBD2 (5 bases each). CDR3 length: 12 residues. CDR1 is SNHLY, CDR2 FYNNEI, per germline. The CDR3 DNA is TGTGCTGGGGGAGAGAACACCGGGGAGCTGTTTTTT. It translates to CAGGENTGELFF.

The V gene is TRBV7-2, the J gene TRBJ2-7; D not certain. Trimming pared 2 bases from V and 5 bases from J, leaving 10 bases between. The CDR3 loop spans 13 amino acids. Germline assignment: CDR1 SGHTA and CDR2 FQGNSA. This CDR3 reads CASSLSPLDEQYF. For the CDR3, the DNA is TGTGCCAGCAGCTTATCCCCTCTGGACGAGCAGTACTTC.

This chain connects TRBV9 to TRBJ2-6; D ambiguous. The CDR3 consists of 14 residues. The V end lost 0 bases, the J end lost 4 bases, and 5 bases lay between the germline ends. Germline V lookup: CDR1 SGDLS, CDR2 YYNGEE. The CDR3 loop reads CASSVGRGANVLTF. The CDR3 bases are TGTGCCAGCAGCGTAGGACGGGGGGCCAACGTCCTGACTTTC.

The V call is TRBV5-1, the J call TRBJ2-6; D gene ambiguous. There are 13 residues in the CDR3. The V end was cut by 4 bases, the J end by 7 bases, with 9 bases between. CDR1 SGHRS and CDR2 YFSETQ come from the germline V gene. This CDR3 reads CASSNRIANVLTF. CDR3 DNA: TGCGCCAGCAGCAACCGAATCGCCAACGTCCTGACTTTC.

This sequence joins TRBV6-1 and TRBJ2-2, with 10 bases matching TRBD2. Germline V lookup: CDR1 MNHNS, CDR2 SASEGT. The trim removed 2 bases at V and 5 bases at J, leaving 8 bases unmatched. This CDR3 region has 17 residues. The CDR3 region is CASSESFSGLATGELFF. In nucleotides, the CDR3 is TGTGCCAGCAGTGAATCGTTTTCGGGACTAGCGACCGGGGAGCTGTTTTTT.

The chain employs TRBV6-5 and TRBJ1-1; a weak D match, TRBD1 (5 bases). The CDR3 sequence is 13 residues long. Germline assignment: CDR1 MNHEY and CDR2 SVGAGI. Between the trimmed V and J ends, which lost 7 bases and 5 bases, there was a span of 14 bases. As DNA, the CDR3 is TGTGCCAGCACCGGTGGGGGGGGAACTGAAGCTTTCTTT. The encoded protein is CASTGGGGTEAFF.

The chain uses TRBV5-6 and TRBJ2-4; D ambiguous. V gave up 0 bases and J gave up 6 bases, with 4 bases separating them. Germline V gene data show CDR1 as SGHDT and CDR2 as YYEEEE. This CDR3 contains 12 residues. The chain's CDR3 is CASSLGLNIQYF. CDR3 in DNA: TGTGCCAGCAGCTTGGGACTAAACATTCAGTACTTC.

The chain employs TRBV29-1 and TRBJ2-5; 8 positions match TRBD1. The ends lost 4 bases at V and 5 bases at J; junction bases unmatched: 3. The CDR3 has 12 amino acids. Germline CDR1 reads SQVTM; CDR2 reads ANQGSEA. The CDR3 spells CSVGQGAETQYF. The CDR3 nucleotides read TGCAGCGTTGGTCAGGGGGCCGAGACCCAGTACTTC.

This clone was detected once. The J gene is TRBJ2-3, the V gene TRBV6-5; 7 bases fit TRBD2. CDR3 length: 15 amino acids. J gave up 7 bases and V 2 bases, and 9 bases lay outside the gene matches. Germline-derived CDR1 and CDR2 are MNHEY and SVGAGI. Written as DNA, the CDR3 is TGTGCCAGCAGTTACGGCGGGAGTGTACGGAATACGCAGTATTTT. Its translation: CASSYGGSVRNTQYF.

To note about this clone: Its ends do not fully match the called genes, so a read error is possible. The gene calls are TRBV5-1 and TRBJ2-7, with D perhaps matching TRBD2 (7 bases). Looked up from germline, CDR1 is SGHRS and CDR2 is YFSETQ. The CDR3 is made up of 15 amino acids. CDR3 amino acids: CAREGGGAGSFEQYF. CDR3 nucleotides: TGCGCCAGAGAAGGGGGGGGCGCTGGGTCCTTCGAGCAGTACTTC. Full variable domain (missing parts from reference TRBV5-1 and TRBJ2-7): KAGVTQTPRYLIKTRGQQVTLSCSPISGHRSVSWYQQTPGQGLQFLFEYFSETQRNKGNFPGRFSGRQFSNSRSEMNVSTLELGDSALYLCAREGGGAGSFEQYFGPGTRLTVT.

The V call is TRBV28, the J call TRBJ2-5, with 8 bases identical to TRBD1. Germline trimming cut 8 bases from V and 2 bases from J; bases unmatched to any gene: 4. CDR1 is MDHEN, CDR2 SYDVKM, per germline. This CDR3 is 13 amino acids long. CDR3 nucleotides: TGTGCCAGCGGAACAGGGGGGCAAGAGACCCAGTACTTC. It is translated as CASGTGGQETQYF.

V gene TRBV2 combines with J gene TRBJ2-2, with D tentatively TRBD1 or TRBD2 (5 bases each). The length of the CDR3 is 14 residues. V was trimmed by 9 bases and J by 5 bases, leaving 16 bases between them. From germline, CDR1 is SNHLY and CDR2 FYNNEI. The CDR3 nucleotides are TGTGCCAGTCGAGAGGGACCTAATACCGGGGAGCTGTTTTTT. Its translation is CASREGPNTGELFF.

The V and J genes are TRBV15 and TRBJ1-2; 10 bases match TRBD1. CDR3 length: 16 amino acids. CDR1 is LNHNV and CDR2 is YYDKDF in the germline V gene (reference sequence). V lost 3 bases, J lost 10 bases, and 14 bases stayed unmatched. CDR3 protein: CATSSGPNRDRGIYTF. The CDR3 nucleotides are TGTGCCACCAGCAGCGGGCCGAATCGGGACAGGGGAATCTACACCTTC.

This chain joins TRBV9 and TRBJ1-2, with a tentative D call TRBD1 (5 bases). V dropped 0 bases and J dropped 2 bases, with 8 bases sitting between them. Germline V lookup: CDR1 SGDLS, CDR2 YYNGEE. The CDR3 has 14 amino acids. In nucleotides, the CDR3 is TGTGCCAGCAGCGTAGACGGGGGAAACTATGGCTACACCTTC. Its protein is CASSVDGGNYGYTF. Full variable domain (remainder filled in from reference TRBV9 and TRBJ1-2): DSGVTQTPKHLITATGQRVTLRCSPRSGDLSVYWYQQSLDQGLQFLIQYYNGEERAKGNILERFSAQQFPDLHSELNLSSLELGDSALYFCASSVDGGNYGYTFGSGTRLTVV.

The chain joins TRBV7-3 to TRBJ2-7; 9 nucleotides match TRBD2. Germline values: CDR1 SGHTA, CDR2 FQGTGA. The CDR3 length is 15 residues. Trimming took 2 bases from V and 7 from J; bases not matched to a gene: 9. CDR3 loop: CASSLSAGGPGEQYF. CDR3 in DNA: TGTGCCAGCAGCTTATCGGCGGGAGGGCCGGGAGAGCAGTACTTC.

This chain links TRBV27 with TRBJ2-5, with 7 bases lining up with TRBD1. J gave up 2 bases and V 6 bases, and 6 bases lay outside the gene matches. CDR3 length equals 14 residues. Germline CDR1 reads MNHEY; CDR2 reads SMNVEV (reference sequence). This chain's CDR3 is CASSDRVRQETQYF. The CDR3 DNA is TGTGCCAGCAGCGACAGGGTCCGACAAGAGACCCAGTACTTC.

Only one count was recorded for this clone. The rearrangement joins TRBV5-1 to TRBJ1-1; 7 bases align to TRBD1. CDR3 size: 14 residues. J was trimmed by 5 bases and V by 2 bases; bases with no gene match: 6. CDR1 SGHRS and CDR2 YFSETQ come from the germline V gene. The CDR3 nucleotides read TGCGCCAGCAGCTTACAGGGGACGTTAACTGAAGCTTTCTTT. Amino acids: CASSLQGTLTEAFF.

The V and J genes are TRBV30 and TRBJ2-4, with D possibly being TRBD1 (5 bases). The CDR3 consists of 15 residues. Trimming took 1 base from V and 3 from J, leaving 13 bases between them. The germline CDR1 and CDR2 sequences are GTSNPN and SVGIG (reference sequence). This CDR3 is CAWSGRELVKNIQYF. CDR3 bases: TGTGCCTGGAGTGGCAGGGAATTGGTCAAAAACATTCAGTACTTC.

This sequence joins TRBV4-1 and TRBJ2-7; D may match TRBD1 or TRBD2 (5 bases each). The V gene lost 3 bases and the J gene lost 1 base, with 16 bases spanning the gap. The CDR3 totals 16 residues. Germline CDR1 reads MGHRA; CDR2 reads YSYEKL. CDR3 in DNA: TGCGCCAGCAGCCATCCCGGGGCAAGGGGTTCCTACGAGCAGTACTTC. Its protein product is CASSHPGARGSYEQYF.

This clone was counted ten times or more. V and J are TRBV5-6 and TRBJ1-2; 9 nucleotides agree with TRBD1. This CDR3 has 14 amino acids. CDR1 and CDR2 (germline): SGHDT, YYEEEE. V dropped 2 bases and J dropped 2; count of bases not matched to a gene: 1. The CDR3 region has the DNA TGTGCCAGCAGCTTTGGACAGGGGAACTATGGCTACACCTTC. Translating gives CASSFGQGNYGYTF.

CDR3 region: CASSEEGIEAFF. In DNA, the CDR3 is TGTGCCAGCAGTGAAGAAGGAATTGAAGCTTTCTTT. The V gene is TRBV6-1, the J gene TRBJ1-1; D not certain. V lost 1 base to trimming and J lost 7 bases, with 7 bases between them. The CDR3 extends over 12 amino acids. From germline, CDR1 is MNHNS and CDR2 SASEGT.